The entry that follows covers one T cell receptor (beta chain) sequence. Researchers processed graft tissue to release intraepithelial and lamina propria lymphocytes. The record originates from a study of graft-versus-host responses after intestinal transplantation. Background on the study: Recipients obtained multivisceral, liver-intestinal, or isolated intestinal transplants.

Libraries were prepared by immunoSEQ multiplex PCR; TCRdb keeps only in-frame clonotypes and omits some of them. The table has over 7,500 clones, roughly 71% seen once; the top ten hold about 19%. The CDR3 has 17 amino acids. The V end was cut by 3 bases, the J end by 2 bases, with 19 bases between. The germline gives CDR1 KGHSH, CDR2 LQKENI. The TCR was taken from a human patient who received an intestinal transplant, so some T cells may come from the graft donor. Sequenced material: ileum tissue, taken around 450 days after intestinal transplantation. The rearrangement links TRBV18 to TRBJ1-2; D might be TRBD1 (5 bases). The CDR3 region has the DNA TGTGCCAGCTCACCCAGGGTCGGCGAGGGACCGAACTATGGCTACACCTTC. Translated, it gives CASSPRVGEGPNYGYTF.